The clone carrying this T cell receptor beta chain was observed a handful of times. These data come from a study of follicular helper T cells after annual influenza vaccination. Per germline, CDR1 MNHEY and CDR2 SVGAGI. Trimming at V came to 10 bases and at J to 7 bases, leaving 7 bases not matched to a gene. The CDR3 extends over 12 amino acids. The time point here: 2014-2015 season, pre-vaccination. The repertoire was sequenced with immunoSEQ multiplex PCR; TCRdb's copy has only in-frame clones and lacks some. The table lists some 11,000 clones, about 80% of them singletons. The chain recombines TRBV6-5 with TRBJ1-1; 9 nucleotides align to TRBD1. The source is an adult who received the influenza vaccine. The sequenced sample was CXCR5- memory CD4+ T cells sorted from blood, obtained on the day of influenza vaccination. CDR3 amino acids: CATYPGQGEAFF. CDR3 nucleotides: TGTGCCACCTACCCGGGACAGGGTGAAGCTTTCTTT.